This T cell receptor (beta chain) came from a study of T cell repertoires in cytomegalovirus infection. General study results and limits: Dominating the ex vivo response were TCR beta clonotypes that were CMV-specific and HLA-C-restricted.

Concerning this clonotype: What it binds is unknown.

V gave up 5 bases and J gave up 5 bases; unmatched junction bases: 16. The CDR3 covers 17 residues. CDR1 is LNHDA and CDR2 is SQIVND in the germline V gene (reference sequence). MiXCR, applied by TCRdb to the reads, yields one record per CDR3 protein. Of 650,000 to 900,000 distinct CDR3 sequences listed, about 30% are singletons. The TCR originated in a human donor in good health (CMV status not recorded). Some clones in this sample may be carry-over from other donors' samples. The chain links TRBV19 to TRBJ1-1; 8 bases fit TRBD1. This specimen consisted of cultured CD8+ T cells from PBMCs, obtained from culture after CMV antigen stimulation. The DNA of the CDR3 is TGTGCCAGTAGTTTTGGACAGGGTGTTTTATGGGGGACTGAAGCTTTCTTT. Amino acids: CASSFGQGVLWGTEAFF.